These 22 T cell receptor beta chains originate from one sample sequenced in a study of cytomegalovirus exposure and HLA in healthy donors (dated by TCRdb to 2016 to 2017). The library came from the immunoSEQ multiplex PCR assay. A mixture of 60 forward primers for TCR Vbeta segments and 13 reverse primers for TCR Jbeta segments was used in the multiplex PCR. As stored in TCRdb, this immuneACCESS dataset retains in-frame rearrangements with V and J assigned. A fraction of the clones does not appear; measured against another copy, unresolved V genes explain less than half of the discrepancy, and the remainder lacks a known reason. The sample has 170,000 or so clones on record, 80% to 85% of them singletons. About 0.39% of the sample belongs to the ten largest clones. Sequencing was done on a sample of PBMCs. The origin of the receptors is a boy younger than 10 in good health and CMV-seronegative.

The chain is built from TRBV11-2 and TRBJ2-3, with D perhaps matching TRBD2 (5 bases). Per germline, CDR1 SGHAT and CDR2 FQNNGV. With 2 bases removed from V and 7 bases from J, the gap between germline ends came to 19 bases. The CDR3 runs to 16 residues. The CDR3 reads CASSLSATPRRNTQYF. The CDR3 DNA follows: TGTGCCAGCAGCTTATCTGCGACACCTAGGAGGAATACGCAGTATTTT. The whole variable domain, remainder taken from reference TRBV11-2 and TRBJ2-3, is EAGVAQSPRYKIIEKRQSVAFWCNPISGHATLYWYQQILGQGPKLLIQFQNNGVVDDSQLPKDRFSAERLKGVDSTLKIQPAKLEDSAVYLCASSLSATPRRNTQYFGPGTRLTVL.

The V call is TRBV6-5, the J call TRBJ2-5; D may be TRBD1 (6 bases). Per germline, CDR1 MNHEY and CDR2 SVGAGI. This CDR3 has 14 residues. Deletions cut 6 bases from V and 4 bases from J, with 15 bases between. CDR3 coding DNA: TGTGCCAGCAGAAAACCCCAGGGGAGAGAGACCCAGTACTTC. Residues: CASRKPQGRETQYF.

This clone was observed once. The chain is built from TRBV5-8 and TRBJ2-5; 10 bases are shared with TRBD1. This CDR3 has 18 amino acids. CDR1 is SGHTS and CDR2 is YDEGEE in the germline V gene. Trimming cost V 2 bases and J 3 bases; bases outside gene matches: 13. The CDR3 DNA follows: TGTGCCAGCAGCTTCATGAGGATGGGACAGGGGCATGAAGAGACCCAGTACTTC. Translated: CASSFMRMGQGHEETQYF.

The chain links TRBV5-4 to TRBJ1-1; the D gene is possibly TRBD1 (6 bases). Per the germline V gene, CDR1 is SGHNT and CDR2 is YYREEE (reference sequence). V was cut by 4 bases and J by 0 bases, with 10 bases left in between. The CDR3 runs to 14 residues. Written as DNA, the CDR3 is TGTGCCAGCAGCATGGGACACCTGAACACTGAAGCTTTCTTT. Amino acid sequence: CASSMGHLNTEAFF.

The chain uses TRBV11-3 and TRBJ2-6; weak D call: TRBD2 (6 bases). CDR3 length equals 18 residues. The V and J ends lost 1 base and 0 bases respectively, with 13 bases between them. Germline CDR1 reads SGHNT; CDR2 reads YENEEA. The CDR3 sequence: CASSLVGGVHSGANVLTF. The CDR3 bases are TGTGCCAGCAGCTTAGTGGGGGGTGTTCACTCTGGGGCCAACGTCCTGACTTTC.

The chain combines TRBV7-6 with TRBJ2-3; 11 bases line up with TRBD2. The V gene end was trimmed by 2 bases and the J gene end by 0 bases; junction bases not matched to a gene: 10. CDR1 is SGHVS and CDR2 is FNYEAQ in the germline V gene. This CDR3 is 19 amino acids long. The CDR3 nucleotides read TGTGCCAGCAGCTTACTTCGGACTAGCGGGTTCCTTAGCACAGATACGCAGTATTTT. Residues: CASSLLRTSGFLSTDTQYF.

Here the CDR3 reads CASSWSDRELYGYTF. CDR3 in DNA: TGTGCCAGCAGTTGGTCCGACAGGGAATTATATGGCTACACCTTC. V usage is TRBV27 and J usage is TRBJ1-2; the match to TRBD1 covers 7 bases. The CDR3 length is 15 residues. Germline V gene data show CDR1 as MNHEY and CDR2 as SMNVEV (reference sequence). Trimming cost V 4 bases and J 5 bases; bases outside gene matches: 10.

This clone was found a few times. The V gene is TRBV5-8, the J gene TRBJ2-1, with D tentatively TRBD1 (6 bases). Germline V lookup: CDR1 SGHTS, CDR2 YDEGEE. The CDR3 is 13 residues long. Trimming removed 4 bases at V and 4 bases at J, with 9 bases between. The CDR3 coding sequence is TGTGCCAGCAGCCAGGGGTATTACAATGAGCAGTTCTTC. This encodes CASSQGYYNEQFF.

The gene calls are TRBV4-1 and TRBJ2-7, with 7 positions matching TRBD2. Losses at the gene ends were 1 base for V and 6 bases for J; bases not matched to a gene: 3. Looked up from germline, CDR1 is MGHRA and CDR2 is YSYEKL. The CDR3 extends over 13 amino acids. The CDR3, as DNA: TGCGCCAGCAGCCAAGCGGGGGGAGGCGAGCAGTACTTC. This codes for CASSQAGGGEQYF.

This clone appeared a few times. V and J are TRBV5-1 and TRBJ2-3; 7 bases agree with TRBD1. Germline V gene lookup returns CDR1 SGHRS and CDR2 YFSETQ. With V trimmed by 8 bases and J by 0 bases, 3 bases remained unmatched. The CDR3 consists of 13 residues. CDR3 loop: CARDRTSTDTQYF. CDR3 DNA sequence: TGCGCCAGGGACAGGACTAGCACAGATACGCAGTATTTT. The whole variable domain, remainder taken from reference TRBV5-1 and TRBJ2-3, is KAGVTQTPRYLIKTRGQQVTLSCSPISGHRSVSWYQQTPGQGLQFLFEYFSETQRNKGNFPGRFSGRQFSNSRSEMNVSTLELGDSALYLCARDRTSTDTQYFGPGTRLTVL.

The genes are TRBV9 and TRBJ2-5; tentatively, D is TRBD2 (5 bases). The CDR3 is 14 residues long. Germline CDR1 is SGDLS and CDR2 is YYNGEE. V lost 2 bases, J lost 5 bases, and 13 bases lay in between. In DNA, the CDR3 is TGTGCCAGCAGCGTCCAGCTGGGCGGGGAGACCCAGTACTTC. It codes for CASSVQLGGETQYF.

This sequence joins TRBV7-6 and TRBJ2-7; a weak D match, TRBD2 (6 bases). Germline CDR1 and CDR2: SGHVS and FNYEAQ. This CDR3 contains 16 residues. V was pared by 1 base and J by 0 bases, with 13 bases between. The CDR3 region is CASSLGVGGSSYEQYF. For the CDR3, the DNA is TGTGCCAGCAGCTTAGGTGTGGGGGGTAGCTCCTACGAGCAGTACTTC.

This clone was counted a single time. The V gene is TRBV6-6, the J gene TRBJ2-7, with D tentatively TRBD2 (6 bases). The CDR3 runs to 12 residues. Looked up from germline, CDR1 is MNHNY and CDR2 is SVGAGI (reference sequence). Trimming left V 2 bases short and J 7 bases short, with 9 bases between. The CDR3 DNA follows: TGTGCCAGCAGTTACAAGGCGGGGGAGCAGTACTTC. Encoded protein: CASSYKAGEQYF.

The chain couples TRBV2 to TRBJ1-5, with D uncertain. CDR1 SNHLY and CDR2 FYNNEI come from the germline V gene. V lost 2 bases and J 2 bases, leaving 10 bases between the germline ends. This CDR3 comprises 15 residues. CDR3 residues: CASSENRAGNQPQHF. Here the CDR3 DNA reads TGTGCCAGCAGTGAAAACAGAGCGGGCAATCAGCCCCAGCATTTT.

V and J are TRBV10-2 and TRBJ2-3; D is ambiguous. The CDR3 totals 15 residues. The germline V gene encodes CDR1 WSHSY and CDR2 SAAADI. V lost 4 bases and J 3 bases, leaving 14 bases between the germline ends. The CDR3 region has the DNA TGCGCCAGCAGTGGGGCCCTATCCAGTACAGATACGCAGTATTTT. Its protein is CASSGALSSTDTQYF.

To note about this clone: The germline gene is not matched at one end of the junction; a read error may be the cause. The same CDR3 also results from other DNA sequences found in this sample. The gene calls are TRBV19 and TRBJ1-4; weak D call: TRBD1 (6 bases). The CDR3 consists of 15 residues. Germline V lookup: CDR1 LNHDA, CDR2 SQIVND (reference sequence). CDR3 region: CASSFPGDVTEKLFF. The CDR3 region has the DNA TGTGCTAGTAGTTTCCCAGGGGACGTTACCGAAAAACTGTTTTTT.

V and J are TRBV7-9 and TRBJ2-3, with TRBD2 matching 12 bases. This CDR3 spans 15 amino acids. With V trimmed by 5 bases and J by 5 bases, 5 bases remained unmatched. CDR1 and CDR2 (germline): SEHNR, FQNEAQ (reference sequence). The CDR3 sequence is CASSPSGRGLDTQYF. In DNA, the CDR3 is TGTGCCAGCAGCCCTAGCGGGAGGGGGTTAGATACGCAGTATTTT.

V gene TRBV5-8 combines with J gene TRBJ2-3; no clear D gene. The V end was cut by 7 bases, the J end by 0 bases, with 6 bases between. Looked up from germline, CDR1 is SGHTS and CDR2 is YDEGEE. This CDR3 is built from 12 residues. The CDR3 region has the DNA TGTGCCAGCGGCCCTAGCACAGATACGCAGTATTTT. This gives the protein CASGPSTDTQYF. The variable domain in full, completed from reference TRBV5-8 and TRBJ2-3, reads EAGVTQSPTHLIKTRGQQATLRCSPISGHTSVYWYQQALGLGLQFLLWYDEGEERNRGNFPPRFSGRQFPNYSSELNVNALELEDSALYLCASGPSTDTQYFGPGTRLTVL.

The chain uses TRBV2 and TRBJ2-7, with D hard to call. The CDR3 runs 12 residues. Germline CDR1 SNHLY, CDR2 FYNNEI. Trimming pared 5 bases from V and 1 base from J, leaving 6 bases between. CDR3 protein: CASSYFSYEQYF. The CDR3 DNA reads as TGTGCCAGCAGTTACTTTTCCTACGAGCAGTACTTC.

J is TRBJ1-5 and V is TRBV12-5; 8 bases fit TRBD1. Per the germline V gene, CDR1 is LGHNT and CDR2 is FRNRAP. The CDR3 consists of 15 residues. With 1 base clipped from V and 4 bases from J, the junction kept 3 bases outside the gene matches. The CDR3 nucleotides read TGTGCTAGTGGTTTGGAACAGGGGGGTAATCAGCCCCAGCATTTT. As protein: CASGLEQGGNQPQHF.

CDR3 sequence: CASSIGRGRGYGYTF. The DNA for the CDR3 is TGTGCCAGTAGTATAGGAAGGGGAAGGGGCTATGGCTACACCTTC. This sequence joins TRBV19 and TRBJ1-2; D may be TRBD1 (5 bases). This CDR3 comprises 15 residues. CDR1 is LNHDA, CDR2 SQIVND, per germline (reference sequence). V was pared by 1 base and J by 4 bases, with 13 bases between.

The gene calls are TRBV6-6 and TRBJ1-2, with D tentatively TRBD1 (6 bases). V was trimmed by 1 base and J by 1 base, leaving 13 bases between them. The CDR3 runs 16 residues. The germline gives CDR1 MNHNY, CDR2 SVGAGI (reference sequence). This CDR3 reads CASSYLDSMLNYGYTF. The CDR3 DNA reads TGTGCCAGCAGTTACTTGGACAGCATGCTTAACTATGGCTACACCTTC.